The rows below give T cell receptor beta chains drawn from one sample of a study of identical twins. Via MiXCR, TCRdb re-called the 5' RACE reads, giving one row per CDR3 protein. This table has around 530,000 distinct CDR3 sequences, roughly 15% appearing once. These data were also filed under a second study, of yellow fever vaccine responses in identical twins.

The sequencing sample was made of CD4+ T cells sorted from blood. These TCRs come from a young woman in good health. Each CDR3 is given without its conserved first and last residue. Each record gives: J gene, V gene, CDR3 protein.

j_call: TRBJ2-7; v_call: TRBV7-9; cdr3_aa: ASSSTEILYEQY
j_call: TRBJ2-1; v_call: TRBV20-1; cdr3_aa: SWQGAGIHNEQF
j_call: TRBJ2-3; v_call: TRBV6-2/TRBV6-3; cdr3_aa: ASSYTGLAATQY
j_call: TRBJ2-7; v_call: TRBV12-3/TRBV12-4; cdr3_aa: ASSFRTGNERHEQY
j_call: TRBJ1-5; v_call: TRBV20-1; cdr3_aa: SAREGRGFSQPQH
j_call: TRBJ2-1; v_call: TRBV6-2/TRBV6-3; cdr3_aa: ASDRTGRNNEQF
j_call: TRBJ2-2; v_call: TRBV29-1; cdr3_aa: SVDTGRVTGELF
j_call: TRBJ2-1; v_call: TRBV28; cdr3_aa: ASSLTTSGPNEQF
j_call: TRBJ2-3; v_call: TRBV24-1; cdr3_aa: ATSGGWDTQY
j_call: TRBJ2-7; v_call: TRBV5-1; cdr3_aa: ASSLEGQGSSGALYEQY
j_call: TRBJ1-2; v_call: TRBV3-1; cdr3_aa: ASSIQGGHGYT
j_call: TRBJ2-3; v_call: TRBV29-1; cdr3_aa: SPWGGPRNTDTQY
j_call: TRBJ2-7; v_call: TRBV29-1; cdr3_aa: SVGGQAYEQY
j_call: TRBJ2-3; v_call: TRBV11-2; cdr3_aa: ASSSGLGSSTDTQY
j_call: TRBJ2-2; v_call: TRBV10-2; cdr3_aa: ASSVRSGGDEGELF
j_call: TRBJ2-7; v_call: TRBV20-1; cdr3_aa: SASLAGAYEQY
j_call: TRBJ2-5; v_call: TRBV10-3; cdr3_aa: AITSGLAGPGETQY
j_call: TRBJ2-5; v_call: TRBV5-1; cdr3_aa: ASSDTGYPRETQY
j_call: TRBJ2-7; v_call: TRBV25-1; cdr3_aa: ASSDFGGSGRMDEQY
j_call: TRBJ1-1; v_call: TRBV6-5; cdr3_aa: ASRGKGTEAF
j_call: TRBJ2-2; v_call: TRBV6-6; cdr3_aa: ASFQGRAGELF
j_call: TRBJ2-1; v_call: TRBV11-2; cdr3_aa: ASSFLQGTSGRTGEQF
j_call: TRBJ2-7; v_call: TRBV24-1; cdr3_aa: ATSPGGGSYEQY
j_call: TRBJ2-7; v_call: TRBV24-1; cdr3_aa: ATSGSQGGYEQY